The 25 T cell receptor beta chains listed next were all sequenced from one sample in a study of PD-1 blockade in classical Hodgkin lymphoma. Generated by immunoSEQ multiplex PCR, the TCRdb table keeps only in-frame clones and is missing some. The data show 130,000 to 150,000 clones, less than 80% seen once. Every patient had relapsed following autologous stem cell transplantation, and cohorts differed in brentuximab vedotin exposure. Sample: peripheral blood mononuclear cells (PBMCs), taken before the second cycle of nivolumab. The origin of the receptors is a human donor with classical Hodgkin lymphoma.

The chain links TRBV19 to TRBJ2-3, with D uncertain. The V end lost 6 bases, the J end lost 1 base, and 17 bases lay between the germline ends. Germline V gene sequence: CDR1 LNHDA, CDR2 SQIVND (reference sequence). The CDR3 contains 16 residues. CDR3 nucleotide sequence: TGTGCCAGTAGCTATGATGGGTGGTCGGGCACAGATACGCAGTATTTT. This codes for CASSYDGWSGTDTQYF.

The V gene is TRBV6-5, the J gene TRBJ1-1, with no clear D. The CDR3 is 13 amino acids. Germline CDR1 reads MNHEY; CDR2 reads SVGAGI. Between the trimmed V and J ends, which lost 6 bases and 1 base, there was a span of 9 bases. The CDR3 DNA sequence: TGTGCCAGCAGAAGCGGCAGGAACACTGAAGCTTTCTTT. Amino acids: CASRSGRNTEAFF.

The rearrangement uses TRBV29-1 and TRBJ2-1; 7 bases agree with TRBD2. V gave up 6 bases and J gave up 0 bases; unmatched junction bases: 8. Germline CDR1 is SQVTM and CDR2 is ANQGSEA. The CDR3 runs to 15 residues. CDR3: CSVASGSDSYNEQFF. DNA of the CDR3: TGCAGCGTAGCTAGCGGATCGGACTCCTACAATGAGCAGTTCTTC.

This clone was found once. The rearrangement uses TRBV19 and TRBJ2-4, with 9 bases fitting TRBD1. Germline V CDR1 and CDR2: LNHDA, SQIVND (reference sequence). The length of the CDR3 is 15 residues. Losses at the gene ends were 4 bases for V and 3 bases for J; bases not matched to a gene: 4. For the CDR3, the DNA is TGTGCCAGTAGTACCCCGACAGGGGGCAAAAACATTCAGTACTTC. Translating gives CASSTPTGGKNIQYF.

This chain connects TRBV6-5 to TRBJ1-1; D may be TRBD1 (6 bases). The germline V gene encodes CDR1 MNHEY and CDR2 SVGAGI. The CDR3 has 16 residues. The V gene lost 0 bases and the J gene lost 0 bases, with 11 bases spanning the gap. Here the CDR3 reads CASSYSLPGVNTEAFF. The CDR3 DNA reads as TGTGCCAGCAGTTACTCTTTACCAGGGGTGAACACTGAAGCTTTCTTT.

J is TRBJ1-3 and V is TRBV4-3; D is uncertain. The V end was cut by 1 base, the J end by 4 bases, with 11 bases between. This CDR3 has 15 amino acids. The germline CDR1 and CDR2 sequences are LGHNA and YSLEER. The CDR3 reads CASSQAQGSGNTIYF. CDR3 nucleotide sequence: TGCGCCAGCAGCCAAGCCCAAGGGTCCGGAAACACCATATATTTT.

V usage is TRBV29-1 and J usage is TRBJ2-1, with D perhaps matching TRBD2 (5 bases). There are 13 residues in the CDR3. CDR1 is SQVTM, CDR2 ANQGSEA, per germline. The CDR3, as DNA: TGCAGTACAAAAGCGGAATCCTACAATGAGCAGTTCTTC. This codes for CSTKAESYNEQFF.

V is TRBV7-2 and J is TRBJ2-1, with a tentative D call TRBD2 (5 bases). This CDR3 is 15 amino acids long. Trimming cost V 2 bases and J 0 bases, with 8 bases left between them. CDR1 and CDR2 (germline): SGHTA, FQGNSA. CDR3 DNA: TGTGCCAGCAGCTTACGCGGGCCCTCCTACAATGAGCAGTTCTTC. As protein: CASSLRGPSYNEQFF.

The genes are TRBV28 and TRBJ1-2; D is unresolved. The V and J ends lost 6 bases and 4 bases respectively, with 12 bases between them. Germline CDR1 MDHEN, CDR2 SYDVKM. The CDR3 length is 13 residues. The CDR3, as DNA: TGTGCCAGCAGACGCGATCAGATCTATGGCTACACCTTC. The encoded protein is CASRRDQIYGYTF.

This clone appeared a few times. V and J are TRBV4-2 and TRBJ1-5, with D perhaps matching TRBD1 (6 bases). From germline, CDR1 is LGHNA and CDR2 YNFKEQ. Trimming left V 4 bases short and J 5 bases short, with 18 bases between. This CDR3 has 16 residues. Written as DNA, the CDR3 is TGTGCCAGCAGCCTATTTGGTGACAGGAACGATCAGCCCCAGCATTTT. Protein: CASSLFGDRNDQPQHF.

J is TRBJ1-3 and V is TRBV6-5; a possible D gene is TRBD1 (5 bases). CDR1 is MNHEY and CDR2 is SVGAGI in the germline V gene. The CDR3 is 16 amino acids. V lost 2 bases to trimming and J lost 4 bases, with 15 bases between them. CDR3 in amino acids: CASSYESGSYGNTIYF. The CDR3 region has the DNA TGTGCCAGCAGTTACGAATCAGGGAGTTACGGAAACACCATATATTTT.

Concerning this clone itself: The germline gene is not matched at one end of the junction; a read error may be the cause. V gene TRBV19 combines with J gene TRBJ1-5, with TRBD1 as a possible D gene (6 bases). Germline CDR1 and CDR2: LNHDA and SQIVND (reference sequence). CDR3 size: 14 residues. CDR3 coding DNA: TGTGCCAGCAGTATAAGGGGGGGTCTGAGTTACCAGCATTTT. Amino acid sequence: CASSIRGGLSYQHF.

The DNA of the CDR3 is TGTGCCAGCAGTTTACCAAACCCTAACCTAGCGGGGGGGCGTCTGACCGGGGAGCTGTTTTTT. Its translation: CASSLPNPNLAGGRLTGELFF. The gene calls are TRBV27 and TRBJ2-2, with 12 bases identical to TRBD2. This CDR3 contains 21 residues. The germline gives CDR1 MNHEY, CDR2 SMNVEV (reference sequence). J gave up 5 bases and V 2 bases, and 18 bases lay outside the gene matches.

This clone showed up just once. In nucleotides, the CDR3 is TGTGCCACCCAGCGGGAGTATTACAATGAGCAGTTCTTC. Protein product: CATQREYYNEQFF. The chain has TRBV15 and TRBJ2-1; TRBD2 matches 8 bases. Germline-derived CDR1 and CDR2 are LNHNV and YYDKDF (reference sequence). This CDR3 is built from 13 residues. With V trimmed by 8 bases and J by 4 bases, 4 bases remained unmatched.

V gene TRBV27 combines with J gene TRBJ1-2; weak D call: TRBD1 (6 bases). This CDR3 has 12 amino acids. V was clipped by 6 bases and J by 8 bases, with 13 bases between them. Germline V gives CDR1 MNHEY, CDR2 SMNVEV (reference sequence). The CDR3 spells CASSEQGGGYTF. The DNA for the CDR3 is TGTGCCAGCAGCGAACAGGGAGGCGGCTACACCTTC.

The genes are TRBV10-3 and TRBJ1-1; no clear D gene. This CDR3 region has 17 residues. Germline V gene lookup returns CDR1 ENHRY and CDR2 SYGVKD. V gave up 6 bases and J gave up 3 bases, with 23 bases separating them. For the CDR3, the DNA is TGTGCCATCAGGGTACGTATCTCTGGCTGGATGGACACTGAAGCTTTCTTT. Residues: CAIRVRISGWMDTEAFF.

This rearrangement joins TRBV7-2 to TRBJ2-7; no reliable D call. V was trimmed by 1 base and J by 9 bases, leaving 10 bases between them. Germline V gene lookup returns CDR1 SGHTA and CDR2 FQGNSA. CDR3 length: 12 residues. The CDR3 is CASSLEFQRQYF. CDR3 nucleotide sequence: TGTGCCAGCAGCTTAGAGTTTCAACGGCAGTACTTC.

This sequence joins TRBV27 and TRBJ2-7, with D possibly matching TRBD1 (6 bases). Per the germline V gene, CDR1 is MNHEY and CDR2 is SMNVEV (reference sequence). This CDR3 region has 14 residues. V gave up 5 bases and J gave up 1 base, with 12 bases separating them. DNA for the CDR3: TGTGCCAGCAGTATAAACAGGGAATCCTACGAGCAGTACTTC. Protein product: CASSINRESYEQYF.

The chain employs TRBV29-1 and TRBJ2-7; the D is unclear. The CDR3 runs to 14 residues. V shed 5 bases and J shed 3 bases, with 17 bases lying between them. Germline assignment: CDR1 SQVTM and CDR2 ANQGSEA. CDR3 sequence: CSVCEADAIYEQYF. The CDR3 DNA reads TGCAGCGTTTGCGAGGCGGATGCAATCTACGAGCAGTACTTC.

The chain links TRBV9 to TRBJ2-5; possible D gene TRBD2, 6 bases. The CDR3 covers 16 residues. V was pared by 3 bases and J by 0 bases, with 15 bases between. Per germline, CDR1 SGDLS and CDR2 YYNGEE. The CDR3 loop reads CASSAGEGLDQETQYF. The CDR3 region has the DNA TGTGCCAGCAGCGCGGGGGAAGGGTTGGACCAAGAGACCCAGTACTTC.

This clone came up once. The V and J genes are TRBV5-8 and TRBJ2-1; maybe TRBD2 (5 bases). There are 16 residues in the CDR3. Germline V gene data show CDR1 as SGHTS and CDR2 as YDEGEE. Deletions cut 2 bases from V and 7 bases from J, with 19 bases between. CDR3 sequence: CASSFLASPGSNEQFF. DNA for the CDR3: TGTGCCAGCAGCTTTTTGGCTAGCCCGGGTTCGAATGAGCAGTTCTTC.

The V gene is TRBV5-1, the J gene TRBJ2-3, with 8 positions matching TRBD2. The CDR3 has 16 amino acids. Germline CDR1 and CDR2: SGHRS and YFSETQ. Losses at the gene ends were 0 bases for V and 2 bases for J; bases not matched to a gene: 5. CDR3 nucleotide sequence: TGCGCCAGCAGCTTGGAGACAGCGGGAGACACAGATACGCAGTATTTT. Encoded protein: CASSLETAGDTDTQYF.

The chain is built from TRBV11-2 and TRBJ2-7, with 13 bases that match TRBD2. The germline CDR1 and CDR2 sequences are SGHAT and FQNNGV. V was pared by 5 bases and J by 4 bases, with 5 bases of the junction left unmatched. The CDR3 totals 15 residues. As DNA, the CDR3 is TGTGCCAGCAGCCCTTGGACTAGCGGGAGATACGAGCAGTACTTC. Its protein is CASSPWTSGRYEQYF.

The chain joins TRBV5-1 to TRBJ2-2; D uncertain. V dropped 4 bases and J dropped 7 bases, with 5 bases sitting between them. This CDR3 has 11 residues. Germline-derived CDR1 and CDR2 are SGHRS and YFSETQ. The CDR3 bases are TGCGCCAGCAGCCTTAGCGGGGAGCTGTTTTTT. Residues: CASSLSGELFF.

The genes are TRBV7-3 and TRBJ1-1, with D tentatively TRBD1 (5 bases). This CDR3 has 14 residues. CDR1 SGHTA and CDR2 FQGTGA come from the germline V gene. V was shortened by 2 bases and J by 4 bases, with 11 bases between the two germline ends. CDR3 residues: CASSLGDGGTEAFF. CDR3 nucleotides: TGTGCCAGCAGCTTAGGGGACGGGGGCACTGAAGCTTTCTTT. Using reference TRBV7-3 and TRBJ1-1 for the parts outside the CDR3, the full variable domain is GAGVSQTPSNKVTEKGKYVELRCDPISGHTALYWYRQSLGQGPEFLIYFQGTGAADDSGLPNDRFFAVRPEGSVSTLKIQRTERGDSAVYLCASSLGDGGTEAFFGQGTRLTVV.